This T cell receptor beta chain emerged from a study of OX40 agonist ivuxolimab in advanced cancers. Turning to the study itself: The dose-escalation cohort had hepatocellular carcinoma, melanoma, renal cell or head and neck cancer.

Data came from immunoSEQ multiplex PCR; TCRdb stores just in-frame clones and leaves some out. This sample has 80,000 or so clones; about 88% occur once, and the top ten carry 8%. Study results and caveats: By week 6 at 0.1 to 3.0 mg/kg, blood CD4+ and CD8+ T cells had expanded clonally.

As regards this clone: Its antigen remains unidentified.

Sequences were derived from CD4+ or CD8+ T cells sorted from blood, sampled in a trial of the OX40 agonist ivuxolimab. This clonotype originated in an adult with an advanced solid tumor such as melanoma, head and neck, liver or kidney cancer.

The CDR3 loop is CRASGRNEQFF. CDR3 coding DNA: TGCAGAGCCTCGGGCCGCAATGAGCAGTTCTTC. The chain links TRBV20-1 to TRBJ2-1; D gene ambiguous. Per germline, CDR1 DFQATT and CDR2 SNEGSKA (reference sequence). The CDR3 length is 11 residues.